This T cell receptor (beta chain) was sequenced for a study of blood T cell repertoires in COVID-19 (dated by TCRdb to the early 2020s). The study in broad terms: The collaborator samples originated in the United States, Italy and Spain and spanned the acute and convalescent phases of COVID-19. The repertoires were released in a freely available public database meant as a resource for research on the immune response to SARS-CoV-2. The prospective study material was composed of cDNA or gDNA derived from T cells, B-cell-depleted T cells, or PBMCs. The samples were drawn from the first 160 participants of the ongoing ImmuneRACE study and from 1,254 subjects provided by 6 global collaborators. Deeply sampled blood TCRbeta repertoires from subjects exposed to, actively infected with, or recovered from COVID-19 were included in the dataset. Nearly every sample came with metadata listing a de-identified subject ID, COVID-19 status, age in years and sex. HLA class I and class II types, where available, came from metadata supplied by the sample provider rather than from assay-based typing. Overall results and qualifications from the work: Clinical and demographic metadata were provided uncurated, with the amount varying by source and participant.

Turning to this clone: It has no known antigen specificity. Base qualities are missing; no much larger clone stands one base away.

The immunoSEQ Assay, a bias-controlled multiplex PCR, was used to amplify TCRbeta CDR3 regions from genomic DNA. The study's processing was this. The number of nucleated cells in each sample was estimated from the amplification of reference gene primers within the assay. To quantify the absolute abundance of each unique TCRbeta CDR3 rearrangement, sequence reads were collapsed and filtered. For each sample, productive Simpson clonality was calculated by taking the square root of Simpson's diversity index across productive rearrangements. In TCRdb, the immuneACCESS table is reduced to in-frame sequences with V and J assigned. These tables do not hold every clone; where another copy was compared, an unresolved V gene accounts for under half, and the others remain unexplained. V, J and clone size are those of that table, while D and trimming were read from the DNA. In all, the sample holds 130,000 to 150,000 clones, and about 80% of those were seen once. The ten largest clones add up to about 4% of the sample.

Another Seattle source contributed samples from volunteer blood donors who had recovered from COVID-19. The collaborating institutions used their own protocols to collect whole blood in K2EDTA tubes. For TCRbeta analysis, collaborators shipped samples in one of three forms: frozen whole blood, isolated PBMCs, or DNA extracted from either of those sample types. Sequencing was performed on peripheral blood. This TCR came from a man aged 65-85 years who had recovered from COVID-19.

The CDR3 amino acid sequence is: CASSGGLAGGTGELFF. The base sequence is TGTGCCAGCAGCGGCGGACTAGCGGGAGGCACCGGGGAGCTGTTTTTT. This sequence uses TRBV9 and TRBJ2-2; 14 bases in the junction line up with TRBD2. Including the terminal cysteine and phenylalanine, the CDR3 comprises 16 residues. Here the CDR3 DNA is all that survives: 48 bases in frame from base 1. Per the germline V gene, SGDLS is the CDR1 and YYNGEE is the CDR2. Here V drops 3 bases and J drops 4 bases, and the junction holds 2 bases not matched to any gene.